This entry is about one TCR beta chain. Its antigen is undetermined. Germline V CDR1 and CDR2: LNHDA, SQIVND (reference sequence). This CDR3 region has 18 residues. J was trimmed by 1 base and V by 1 base; bases with no gene match: 6. The data derive from a study of cytomegalovirus exposure and HLA in healthy donors. Study findings and constraints: Reports indicate that TCR beta sequences accurately predicted the HLA-A and HLA-B alleles of most subjects. A later analysis linked a missense variant in DCLRE1C to the trimming of TCR beta V and J genes.

All donors participated as healthy donors of bone marrow. PCR employed 60 Vbeta and 13 Jbeta primers. Assay: immunoSEQ multiplex PCR; the TCRdb copy retains only in-frame clones and omits some. Found here are approximately 86,000 clones, less than 85% of them singletons; the top ten hold 6.5% to 9%. The chain is built from TRBV19 and TRBJ2-1; 11 bases match TRBD2. This clonotype was sampled from a man aged 35 to 55 in good health and CMV-seropositive. The source material was PBMCs. The CDR3 spells CASSIVAGGPRSYNEQFF. CDR3 DNA: TGTGCCAGTAGTATAGTAGCGGGAGGGCCGCGGTCCTACAATGAGCAGTTCTTC.